These 27 T cell receptor beta chains originate from one sample sequenced in a study of T cell changes during pregnancy in multiple sclerosis. Assay: immunoSEQ multiplex PCR; the TCRdb copy retains only in-frame clones and omits some. Among about 120,000 clones listed, around 93% were seen once. Sequenced material: peripheral blood, taken before pregnancy. These receptors came from a female donor with multiple sclerosis, enrolled in a pregnancy study.

V is TRBV18 and J is TRBJ2-1, with 8 bases lining up with TRBD2. CDR1 is KGHSH and CDR2 is LQKENI in the germline V gene. This CDR3 region has 17 residues. V dropped 3 bases and J dropped 2; count of bases not matched to a gene: 9. CDR3 sequence (DNA): TGTGCCAGCTCACCCCCACAGCGGGGGCTTACCTACAATGAGCAGTTCTTC. Amino acids: CASSPPQRGLTYNEQFF. Together with reference TRBV18 and TRBJ2-1, the CDR3 gives the full variable domain: NAGVMQNPRHLVRRRGQEARLRCSPMKGHSHVYWYRQLPEEGLKFMVYLQKENIIDESGMPKERFSAEFPKEGPSILRIQQVVRGDSAAYFCASSPPQRGLTYNEQFFGPGTRLTVL.

The V gene is TRBV5-4, the J gene TRBJ2-5, with TRBD2 identical over 13 bases. The CDR3 sequence is 16 residues long. CDR1 and CDR2 (germline): SGHNT, YYREEE (reference sequence). Trimming took 3 bases from V and 3 from J; bases not matched to a gene: 5. In DNA, the CDR3 is TGTGCCAGCAGCTCGGGACTAGCGGGGAGAGAAGAGACCCAGTACTTC. It encodes CASSSGLAGREETQYF.

This rearrangement joins TRBV11-2 to TRBJ1-2, with a possible D match to TRBD1 (5 bases). This CDR3 has 16 residues. Trimming left V 3 bases short and J 1 base short, with 15 bases between. CDR1 and CDR2 (germline): SGHAT, FQNNGV. CDR3 region: CASSFITTDLNYGYTF. CDR3 nucleotide sequence: TGTGCCAGCAGCTTCATTACGACAGACCTTAACTATGGCTACACCTTC.

The chain employs TRBV10-3 and TRBJ2-2; 13 bases agree with TRBD2. Germline CDR1 is ENHRY and CDR2 is SYGVKD. V lost 5 bases to trimming and J lost 2 bases; unmatched junction nucleotides: 8. The CDR3 consists of 18 residues. The CDR3 nucleotides are TGTGCCATCAGTTCATTGGGACTAGCGGGACCCAACACCGGGGAGCTGTTTTTT. It is translated as CAISSLGLAGPNTGELFF.

The rearrangement uses TRBV5-1 and TRBJ1-2; 8 bases are shared with TRBD1. Germline CDR1 is SGHRS and CDR2 is YFSETQ. J was trimmed by 8 bases and V by 3 bases; bases with no gene match: 9. The CDR3 covers 14 residues. CDR3 sequence (DNA): TGCGCCAGCAGCTCCTATACAGGGGGTAGAGGCTACACCTTC. Protein: CASSSYTGGRGYTF. The full variable domain, completed using reference TRBV5-1 and TRBJ1-2, is KAGVTQTPRYLIKTRGQQVTLSCSPISGHRSVSWYQQTPGQGLQFLFEYFSETQRNKGNFPGRFSGRQFSNSRSEMNVSTLELGDSALYLCASSSYTGGRGYTFGSGTRLTVV.

The V and J genes are TRBV5-1 and TRBJ2-7; D not resolved. This CDR3 has 12 residues. Germline-derived CDR1 and CDR2 are SGHRS and YFSETQ. V lost 4 bases to trimming and J lost 3 bases, with 8 bases between them. DNA for the CDR3: TGCGCCAGCAGCGCCGACAACTACGAGCAGTACTTC. This codes for CASSADNYEQYF.

The chain couples TRBV19 to TRBJ2-6; D perhaps matches TRBD2 (5 bases). CDR3 size: 15 residues. V was trimmed by 3 bases and J by 2 bases, leaving 8 bases between them. Germline V CDR1 and CDR2: LNHDA, SQIVND (reference sequence). The CDR3 reads CASSIGIPGANVLTF. The CDR3 DNA is TGTGCCAGTAGTATCGGGATTCCTGGGGCCAACGTCCTGACTTTC.

The gene calls are TRBV28 and TRBJ1-6; TRBD1 aligns across 8 bases. J was trimmed by 13 bases and V by 4 bases; bases with no gene match: 12. Per the germline V gene, CDR1 is MDHEN and CDR2 is SYDVKM. The CDR3 length is 15 residues. As DNA, the CDR3 is TGTGCCAGCAGTTATCCGGGACAGGTGCAAGAGCCCCTCCACTTT. Amino acid sequence: CASSYPGQVQEPLHF.

As concerns this clone: A much more abundant neighbour one base away suggests this may be a read error. V usage is TRBV5-1 and J usage is TRBJ1-3; D is undetermined. Trimming left V 0 bases short and J 1 base short, with 8 bases between. The CDR3 consists of 15 residues. CDR1 is SGHRS and CDR2 is YFSETQ in the germline V gene. The CDR3 sequence: CASSLGVISGNTIYF. The CDR3 DNA reads TGCGCCAGCAGCTTGGGAGTAATATCTGGAAACACCATATATTTT.

V and J are TRBV6-6 and TRBJ1-2; D unresolved. The V end was cut by 6 bases, the J end by 5 bases, with 13 bases between. The CDR3 contains 13 residues. CDR1 and CDR2 (germline): MNHNY, SVGAGI (reference sequence). CDR3 amino acids: CASSPTRLYGYTF. CDR3 sequence (DNA): TGTGCCAGCAGCCCCACCAGACTATATGGCTACACCTTC.

The chain combines TRBV19 with TRBJ2-2; 7 bases are shared with TRBD2. Germline lookup yields CDR1 LNHDA and CDR2 SQIVND (reference sequence). J gave up 1 base and V 2 bases, and 4 bases lay outside the gene matches. This CDR3 spans 16 amino acids. The CDR3 spells CASSIPGGRNTGELFF. The CDR3 bases are TGTGCCAGTAGTATACCGGGGGGACGGAACACCGGGGAGCTGTTTTTT. The variable domain in full, with the rest retrieved from reference TRBV19 and TRBJ2-2, is DGGITQSPKYLFRKEGQNVTLSCEQNLNHDAMYWYRQDPGQGLRLIYYSQIVNDFQKGDIAEGYSVSREKKESFPLTVTSAQKNPTAFYLCASSIPGGRNTGELFFGEGSRLTVL.

This sequence joins TRBV11-3 and TRBJ2-2, with TRBD1 matching over 9 bases. This CDR3 spans 14 amino acids. V was clipped by 5 bases and J by 5 bases; unmatched bases: 3. Germline CDR1 SGHNT, CDR2 YENEEA. CDR3 coding DNA: TGTGCCAGCAGCGCCGGGACAGGGACCGGGGAGCTGTTTTTT. Protein: CASSAGTGTGELFF. Full variable domain (outside the CDR3, taken from reference TRBV11-3 and TRBJ2-2): EAGVVQSPRYKIIEKKQPVAFWCNPISGHNTLYWYLQNLGQGPELLIRYENEEAVDDSQLPKDRFSAERLKGVDSTLKIQPAELGDSAVYLCASSAGTGTGELFFGEGSRLTVL.

The CDR3 here is CSVDVRGTSSYEQYF. The CDR3 region has the DNA TGCAGCGTTGATGTCAGGGGGACGAGCTCCTACGAGCAGTACTTC. V and J are TRBV29-1 and TRBJ2-7; TRBD1 matches at 7 bases. V was pared by 3 bases and J by 0 bases, with 8 bases of the junction left unmatched. Germline values: CDR1 SQVTM, CDR2 ANQGSEA. There are 15 residues in the CDR3.

The rearrangement joins TRBV7-9 to TRBJ2-3, with 9 bases lining up with TRBD1. J gave up 3 bases and V 3 bases, and 7 bases lay outside the gene matches. There are 16 residues in the CDR3. The V gene's germline CDR1 is SEHNR and CDR2 FQNEAQ (reference sequence). CDR3 region: CASSLGPGQGTDTQYF. The CDR3 nucleotides read TGTGCCAGCAGCTTGGGGCCCGGACAGGGGACAGATACGCAGTATTTT.

The rearrangement links TRBV5-1 to TRBJ1-1, with D possibly TRBD1 on 5 matching bases. Between the trimmed V and J ends, which lost 1 base and 4 bases, there was a span of 11 bases. This CDR3 has 14 amino acids. The germline V gene encodes CDR1 SGHRS and CDR2 YFSETQ. As DNA, the CDR3 is TGCGCCAGCAGCTTGCAGGGTTCGAGCACTGAAGCTTTCTTT. It yields the protein CASSLQGSSTEAFF.

The chain couples TRBV11-2 to TRBJ2-4; TRBD1 might be the D (5 bases). From germline, CDR1 is SGHAT and CDR2 FQNNGV. The CDR3 totals 16 residues. Trimming cost V 7 bases and J 3 bases, with 19 bases left between them. In nucleotides, the CDR3 is TGTGCCAGCAAAGGCAGGGCCTCTCTTAGCAAAAACATTCAGTACTTC. Its translation is CASKGRASLSKNIQYF.

The genes are TRBV10-3 and TRBJ2-1; TRBD2 matches 10 bases. The ends lost 1 base at V and 7 bases at J; junction bases unmatched: 7. The CDR3 extends over 16 amino acids. Germline CDR1 reads ENHRY; CDR2 reads SYGVKD. The DNA of the CDR3 is TGTGCCATCAGTGAGTTAAGCGGGGGGGCCAGGAATGAGCAGTTCTTC. Translation gives CAISELSGGARNEQFF.

The V and J genes are TRBV6-5 and TRBJ1-2, with TRBD1 as a possible D gene (6 bases). This CDR3 comprises 13 residues. Trimming removed 5 bases at V and 5 bases at J, with 12 bases between. Per germline, CDR1 MNHEY and CDR2 SVGAGI. The CDR3 protein is CASSRGADYGYTF. CDR3 in DNA: TGTGCCAGCAGTCGGGGGGCAGATTATGGCTACACCTTC.

The chain combines TRBV7-7 with TRBJ2-7; possible D gene TRBD2, 6 bases. This CDR3 spans 13 amino acids. V was shortened by 1 base and J by 6 bases, with 10 bases between the two germline ends. Germline CDR1 is SSHAT and CDR2 is FNYEAQ (reference sequence). The CDR3 nucleotides read TGTGCCAGCAGCTTAGTCAACGGGGGCGAGCAGTACTTC. This gives the protein CASSLVNGGEQYF.

The chain carries TRBV10-3 and TRBJ2-7; 7 bases match TRBD2. V gave up 8 bases and J gave up 6 bases; unmatched junction bases: 10. The CDR3 covers 13 residues. Germline CDR1 and CDR2: ENHRY and SYGVKD. CDR3 in DNA: TGTGCCATCTGCGGGAGAAAGGTATGCGAGCAGTACTTC. It codes for CAICGRKVCEQYF.

V gene TRBV7-9 combines with J gene TRBJ1-3; a possible D gene is TRBD1 (6 bases). Germline assignment: CDR1 SEHNR and CDR2 FQNEAQ (reference sequence). The CDR3 extends over 14 amino acids. Trimming shortened V by 4 bases and J by 1 base, and 8 bases separated the two germline ends. CDR3 loop: CASSSTGSGNTIYF. The CDR3 region has the DNA TGTGCCAGCAGCTCCACAGGGTCTGGAAACACCATATATTTT.

The chain employs TRBV27 and TRBJ1-3; D gene unclear. This CDR3 has 14 amino acids. Germline loops: CDR1 MNHEY, CDR2 SMNVEV (reference sequence). V was trimmed by 2 bases and J by 1 base, leaving 6 bases between them. The CDR3: CASSLTISGNTIYF. The CDR3 nucleotides read TGTGCCAGCAGTTTAACTATTTCTGGAAACACCATATATTTT.

This sequence joins TRBV6-5 and TRBJ1-5, with D possibly matching TRBD1 (6 bases). Germline V gene sequence: CDR1 MNHEY, CDR2 SVGAGI. V shed 8 bases and J shed 5 bases, with 10 bases lying between them. This CDR3 spans 12 amino acids. The CDR3 loop reads CASGGPYQPQHF. The CDR3 DNA reads TGTGCCAGCGGGGGCCCGTATCAGCCCCAGCATTTT.

The rearrangement links TRBV6-6 to TRBJ1-1; D unclear. This CDR3 is 15 amino acids long. The germline gives CDR1 MNHNY, CDR2 SVGAGI (reference sequence). The ends were cut back, 6 bases at V and 1 base at J, with 15 bases in the middle. This CDR3 reads CASSPGGAQNTEAFF. The CDR3 DNA sequence: TGTGCCAGCAGCCCAGGAGGAGCCCAGAACACTGAAGCTTTCTTT.

The chain combines TRBV28 with TRBJ1-1; TRBD1 matches at 8 bases. V lost 7 bases, J lost 0 bases, and 13 bases stayed unmatched. The germline V gene encodes CDR1 MDHEN and CDR2 SYDVKM. CDR3 length equals 17 residues. This chain's CDR3 is CASIPGGQGYMNTEAFF. The DNA for the CDR3 is TGTGCCAGCATCCCTGGAGGACAGGGCTATATGAACACTGAAGCTTTCTTT. Using reference TRBV28 and TRBJ1-1 for the parts outside the CDR3, the full variable domain is DVKVTQSSRYLVKRTGEKVFLECVQDMDHENMFWYRQDPGLGLRLIYFSYDVKMKEKGDIPEGYSVSREKKERFSLILESASTNQTSMYLCASIPGGQGYMNTEAFFGQGTRLTVV.

The V gene is TRBV5-6, the J gene TRBJ2-7; D possibly corresponds to TRBD2 (6 bases). From germline, CDR1 is SGHDT and CDR2 YYEEEE. The CDR3 contains 15 residues. Trimming cost V 1 base and J 5 bases, with 16 bases left between them. CDR3 protein: CASSLIRTGGDEQYF. CDR3 sequence (DNA): TGTGCCAGCAGCTTGATACGGACCGGAGGGGACGAGCAGTACTTC.

The genes are TRBV19 and TRBJ2-1; D perhaps matches TRBD2 (6 bases). Trimming left V 6 bases short and J 2 bases short, with 17 bases between. The CDR3 is made up of 16 amino acids. Germline V lookup: CDR1 LNHDA, CDR2 SQIVND (reference sequence). CDR3 DNA sequence: TGTGCCAGTAGACCCCTTCGCGGGGCTCCCTACAATGAGCAGTTCTTC. It is translated as CASRPLRGAPYNEQFF. The whole variable domain, filled in from reference TRBV19 and TRBJ2-1, reads DGGITQSPKYLFRKEGQNVTLSCEQNLNHDAMYWYRQDPGQGLRLIYYSQIVNDFQKGDIAEGYSVSREKKESFPLTVTSAQKNPTAFYLCASRPLRGAPYNEQFFGPGTRLTVL.